This is a list of T cell receptor beta chains from one sample in a study of PD-1 blockade in classical Hodgkin lymphoma. Repertoires were generated with immunoSEQ multiplex PCR, while TCRdb's copy carries only in-frame clones and drops some. This sample has approximately 25,000 clones, with roughly 80% found just once. The source material was CD4+ T cells from blood, sampled at baseline. These receptor sequences come from a human donor with classical Hodgkin lymphoma. Each CDR3 is given with its conserved first and last residue. Each record gives: D gene, clone size, V gene, J gene, CDR3 protein, CDR3 DNA. The D gene is left open where the match is weak. A clone size is listed for some rows: how often the clone was seen (once, few, many), or a class if it is expanded.

.	.	TRBV7-9	TRBJ2-7	CASSLGGQGPYEQYF	TGTGCCAGCAGCTTGGGGGGGCAGGGCCCATACGAGCAGTACTTC
.	.	TRBV21-1	TRBJ1-2	CASSKELGYGYTF	TGTGCCAGCAGCAAAGAACTCGGCTATGGCTACACCTTC
.	.	TRBV19	TRBJ2-2	CASSTTWSTGELFF	TGTGCCAGTAGTACCACGTGGTCCACCGGGGAGCTGTTTTTT
TRBD1	.	TRBV11-3	TRBJ2-7	CASSLGSGQGEEQYF	TGTGCCAGCAGCTTAGGGTCCGGACAGGGGGAAGAGCAGTACTTC
.	.	TRBV5-4	TRBJ1-2	CASSFAGVNTGGYTF	TGTGCCAGCAGTTTCGCTGGAGTCAACACGGGTGGCTACACCTTC
.	.	TRBV27	TRBJ2-7	CASSLAHSYEQYF	TGTGCCAGCAGTTTAGCACATTCCTACGAGCAGTACTTC
.	.	TRBV11-2	TRBJ2-2	CASSPAGGELFF	TGTGCCAGCAGCCCAGCGGGCGGGGAGCTGTTTTTT
.	.	TRBV10-3	TRBJ2-7	CAISQDYEQYF	TGTGCCATCTCTCAGGACTACGAGCAGTACTTC
.	.	TRBV27	TRBJ1-1	CASSLRTGFDTEAFF	TGTGCCAGCAGTCTTCGTACAGGGTTTGACACTGAAGCTTTCTTT
.	.	TRBV11-2	TRBJ2-5	CASSLLTGPGTQYF	TGTGCCAGCAGCTTATTAACTGGACCAGGGACCCAGTACTTC
.	.	TRBV2	TRBJ1-1	CVSPGAMNTEAFF	TGTGTCAGCCCAGGGGCGATGAACACTGAAGCTTTCTTT
TRBD1	.	TRBV4-2	TRBJ1-6	CASSQDLGQEGRPLHF	TGTGCCAGCAGCCAAGATTTGGGACAGGAAGGTAGACCCCTCCACTTT
.	.	TRBV10-2	TRBJ2-7	CASSDLTYEQYF	TGCGCCAGCAGTGACTTGACCTACGAGCAGTACTTC
.	.	TRBV5-1	TRBJ2-1	CASSLGGRYNEQFF	TGCGCCAGCAGCTTGGGTGGACGGTACAATGAGCAGTTCTTC
.	.	TRBV5-1	TRBJ2-5	CASSLPGAQETQYF	TGCGCCAGCAGCTTGCCTGGGGCCCAAGAGACCCAGTACTTC
.	.	TRBV5-4	TRBJ1-3	CASSLVGQGTGNTIYF	TGTGCCAGCAGCTTGGTCGGTCAGGGCACTGGAAACACCATATATTTT
.	.	TRBV7-2	TRBJ2-5	CASSFRSSAETQYF	TGTGCCAGCAGCTTTCGTTCTAGCGCAGAGACCCAGTACTTC
TRBD2	.	TRBV6-1	TRBJ2-2	CASSEAQGLAGRTGELFF	TGTGCCAGCAGTGAAGCGCAGGGTCTAGCGGGGAGGACCGGGGAGCTGTTTTTT
TRBD1	.	TRBV5-1	TRBJ2-3	CASSFGTGGDTQYF	TGCGCCAGCAGCTTCGGGACAGGGGGGGATACGCAGTATTTT
TRBD1	.	TRBV5-1	TRBJ2-2	CASSLAVQGAAGELFF	TGCGCCAGCAGCTTGGCCGTTCAGGGGGCCGCCGGGGAGCTGTTTTTT
TRBD1	.	TRBV27	TRBJ1-1	CASSLRGRETEAFF	TGTGCCAGCAGTTTAAGGGGGCGGGAGACTGAAGCTTTCTTT
.	.	TRBV7-9	TRBJ2-5	CASRGGNPFQETQYF	TGTGCCAGCAGGGGTGGGAATCCGTTCCAAGAGACCCAGTACTTC
.	once	TRBV30	TRBJ1-6	CAWSGGSPLHF	TGTGCCTGGAGTGGGGGTTCACCCCTCCACTTT
TRBD2	.	TRBV7-8	TRBJ2-7	CASSLSPSGGSTKQYF	TGTGCCAGCAGCTTAAGCCCTAGCGGGGGATCTACGAAGCAGTACTTC
.	.	TRBV30	TRBJ2-6	CAWSGVYGGQGANVLTF	TGTGCCTGGAGTGGGGTCTACGGGGGGCAAGGGGCCAACGTCCTGACTTTC
.	.	TRBV29-1	TRBJ2-1	CSVEDLGNEQFF	TGCAGCGTTGAAGACTTGGGGAATGAGCAGTTCTTC
TRBD1	.	TRBV5-6	TRBJ1-2	CASSLTDRANGYTF	TGTGCCAGCAGCTTAACGGACAGGGCCAATGGCTACACCTTC
.	.	TRBV10-1	TRBJ1-1	CASSEAFF	TGCGCCAGCAGTGAAGCTTTCTTT
.	.	TRBV6-6	TRBJ2-1	CASRRGTAYNEQFF	TGTGCCAGCAGGCGGGGGACAGCATACAATGAGCAGTTCTTC
TRBD1	few	TRBV5-4	TRBJ1-2	CASSTGAGHSYGYTF	TGTGCCAGCAGCACAGGGGCCGGGCACTCCTATGGCTACACCTTC
.	.	TRBV7-2	TRBJ2-1	CASSPQGGLGQFF	TGTGCCAGCAGCCCCCAAGGTGGGCTGGGGCAGTTCTTC
.	.	TRBV19	TRBJ1-3	CASSPGTTSGNTIYF	TGTGCCAGTAGTCCTGGGACAACCTCTGGAAACACCATATATTTT
.	once	TRBV28	TRBJ2-3	CASAVTGSADTQYF	TGTGCCAGCGCCGTCACGGGTAGCGCAGATACGCAGTATTTT
.	few	TRBV19	TRBJ1-1	CATRRGRTEAFF	TGTGCCACCCGGCGGGGGAGGACTGAAGCTTTCTTT
.	.	TRBV7-8	TRBJ2-7	CASSPPRGPPYEQYF	TGTGCCAGCAGCCCACCGAGGGGACCTCCCTACGAGCAGTACTTC
TRBD1	.	TRBV13	TRBJ1-3	CASSFRTGGSGNTIYF	TGTGCCAGCAGCTTTAGGACAGGGGGCTCTGGAAACACCATATATTTT
.	.	TRBV7-9	TRBJ2-7	CASSLGESEQYF	TGTGCCAGCAGCTTAGGTGAGAGCGAGCAGTACTTC